The 11 T cell receptor beta chains below come from one sample, sequenced in a study of TIL therapy for anti-PD-1-resistant metastatic lung cancer. The libraries were made with immunoSEQ v3. Produced via immunoSEQ multiplex PCR; TCRdb's table is partial and in-frame only. In the table there are more than 15,000 clones, approximately 79% of which are singletons. Described time point: pre-treatment sample, taken before nivolumab and TIL therapy. The sequencing here drew on blood, taken at baseline. The receptors shown here come from a person aged 25 to 85 with non-small cell lung cancer.

This clone was picked up one time. The V and J genes are TRBV2 and TRBJ1-5; 7 bases line up with TRBD1. J gave up 2 bases and V 2 bases, and 3 bases lay outside the gene matches. Germline loops: CDR1 SNHLY, CDR2 FYNNEI. The CDR3 is made up of 15 amino acids. The CDR3 loop is CASSESRGGNQPQHF. The CDR3 DNA follows: TGTGCCAGCAGTGAATCCAGGGGGGGCAATCAGCCCCAGCATTTT. Full variable domain (outside the CDR3, taken from reference TRBV2 and TRBJ1-5): EPEVTQTPSHQVTQMGQEVILRCVPISNHLYFYWYRQILGQKVEFLVSFYNNEISEKSEIFDDQFSVERPDGSNFTLKIRSTKLEDSAMYFCASSESRGGNQPQHFGDGTRLSIL.

This clone turned up a few times. The chain couples TRBV27 to TRBJ1-6, with D maybe TRBD1 (6 bases). The V end was cut by 2 bases, the J end by 7 bases, with 15 bases between. Germline V CDR1 and CDR2: MNHEY, SMNVEV (reference sequence). This CDR3 is 16 amino acids long. DNA for the CDR3: TGTGCCAGCAGTTTAAACCCGGGACATCCAAATTCACCCCTCCACTTT. Translated: CASSLNPGHPNSPLHF.

J is TRBJ1-2 and V is TRBV5-6; 7 bases align to TRBD1. V was clipped by 4 bases and J by 5 bases; unmatched bases: 11. The germline gives CDR1 SGHDT, CDR2 YYEEEE. The length of the CDR3 is 15 residues. The CDR3 DNA reads TGTGCCAGCAGCCCCTGGGACAGAGGAATGTATGGCTACACCTTC. It is translated as CASSPWDRGMYGYTF.

V is TRBV9 and J is TRBJ2-7; 11 bases align to TRBD2. This CDR3 is 13 amino acids long. V lost 3 bases and J lost 4; bases outside the gene matches: 0. Germline lookup yields CDR1 SGDLS and CDR2 YYNGEE. The CDR3 nucleotides are TGTGCCAGCAGCGGACTAGCGGGGTACGAGCAGTACTTC. Translated, it gives CASSGLAGYEQYF. The full variable domain, completed using reference TRBV9 and TRBJ2-7, is DSGVTQTPKHLITATGQRVTLRCSPRSGDLSVYWYQQSLDQGLQFLIQYYNGEERAKGNILERFSAQQFPDLHSELNLSSLELGDSALYFCASSGLAGYEQYFGPGTRLTVT.

As DNA, the CDR3 is TGTGCCAGTACCGACGAAGGGGCGAAAGATGAAGCTTTCTTT. Translating it yields CASTDEGAKDEAFF. This chain connects TRBV19 to TRBJ1-1, with D perhaps TRBD1 (5 bases). Germline assignment: CDR1 LNHDA and CDR2 SQIVND (reference sequence). Trimming cost V 7 bases and J 7 bases, with 19 bases left between them. The CDR3 loop spans 14 amino acids.

V usage is TRBV10-3 and J usage is TRBJ2-7; 14 bases agree with TRBD2. This CDR3 region has 15 residues. J gave up 6 bases and V 10 bases, and 11 bases lay outside the gene matches. Germline CDR1 reads ENHRY; CDR2 reads SYGVKD. The CDR3 DNA sequence: TGTGCCACTCGACTAGCGGGAGGGCCGTCGAGCGAGCAGTACTTC. Translating it yields CATRLAGGPSSEQYF.

The gene calls are TRBV3-1 (or the pseudogene TRBV3-2) and TRBJ2-1; D may be TRBD2 (6 bases). Trimming stripped 1 base from V and 8 bases from J, with 12 bases between. Germline V lookup: CDR1 LGHDT, CDR2 YNNKEL (reference sequence). The CDR3 sequence is 14 residues long. The chain's CDR3 is CASSQGLVEDEQFF. The CDR3 DNA reads as TGTGCCAGCAGCCAAGGACTAGTAGAGGATGAGCAGTTCTTC.

The rearrangement joins TRBV13 to TRBJ2-7, with 8 bases fitting TRBD2. Germline CDR1 is PRHDT and CDR2 is FYEKMQ (reference sequence). V lost 10 bases, J lost 7 bases, and 6 bases stayed unmatched. This CDR3 spans 11 amino acids. The DNA for the CDR3 is TGTGCCACCAGAGTAGCGGGGGAGCAGTACTTC. The encoded protein is CATRVAGEQYF.

This clone was counted a single time. V is TRBV9 and J is TRBJ2-3; D not certain. The V gene lost 5 bases and the J gene lost 9 bases, with 4 bases spanning the gap. The germline CDR1 and CDR2 sequences are SGDLS and YYNGEE. This CDR3 spans 9 amino acids. In nucleotides, the CDR3 is TGTGCCAGCAGGGGAACGCAGTATTTT. It yields the protein CASRGTQYF. The variable domain in full, with the rest retrieved from reference TRBV9 and TRBJ2-3, is DSGVTQTPKHLITATGQRVTLRCSPRSGDLSVYWYQQSLDQGLQFLIQYYNGEERAKGNILERFSAQQFPDLHSELNLSSLELGDSALYFCASRGTQYFGPGTRLTVL.

The chain recombines TRBV27 with TRBJ2-7, with D hard to call. CDR1 and CDR2 (germline): MNHEY, SMNVEV (reference sequence). V dropped 0 bases and J dropped 1 base, with 4 bases sitting between them. The CDR3 has 13 residues. Written as DNA, the CDR3 is TGTGCCAGCAGTTTATCTTGGTCCTACGAGCAGTACTTC. The encoded protein is CASSLSWSYEQYF.

The gene calls are TRBV9 and TRBJ1-3; D remains ambiguous. Trimming took 4 bases from V and 0 from J, leaving 20 bases between them. CDR1 and CDR2 from the germline V gene are SGDLS and YYNGEE. The CDR3 contains 18 residues. DNA of the CDR3: TGTGCCAGCAGCTCAGACCTTACGATAGGGATCTCTGGAAACACCATATATTTT. Residues: CASSSDLTIGISGNTIYF. The full variable domain, completed using reference TRBV9 and TRBJ1-3, is DSGVTQTPKHLITATGQRVTLRCSPRSGDLSVYWYQQSLDQGLQFLIQYYNGEERAKGNILERFSAQQFPDLHSELNLSSLELGDSALYFCASSSDLTIGISGNTIYFGEGSWLTVV.